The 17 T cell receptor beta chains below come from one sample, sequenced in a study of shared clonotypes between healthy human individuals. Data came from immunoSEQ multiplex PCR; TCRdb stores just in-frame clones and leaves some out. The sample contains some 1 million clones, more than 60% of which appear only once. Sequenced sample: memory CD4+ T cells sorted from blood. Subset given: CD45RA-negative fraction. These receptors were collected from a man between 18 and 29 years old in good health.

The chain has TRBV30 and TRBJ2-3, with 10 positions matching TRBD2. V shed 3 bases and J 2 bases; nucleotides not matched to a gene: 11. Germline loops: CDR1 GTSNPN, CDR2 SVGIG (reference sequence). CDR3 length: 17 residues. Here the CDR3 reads CAWSPSGSSSVTDTQYF. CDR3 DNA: TGTGCCTGGAGCCCTAGCGGGAGTTCGTCCGTCACAGATACGCAGTATTTT.

Here the CDR3 DNA reads TGTGCCACTAACGTGGGCTCCTATAATTCACCCCTCCACTTT. Encoded protein: CATNVGSYNSPLHF. The V gene is TRBV19, the J gene TRBJ1-6; no firm D call. The CDR3 extends over 14 amino acids. The germline gives CDR1 LNHDA, CDR2 SQIVND (reference sequence). V lost 10 bases and J 0 bases, leaving 10 bases between the germline ends.

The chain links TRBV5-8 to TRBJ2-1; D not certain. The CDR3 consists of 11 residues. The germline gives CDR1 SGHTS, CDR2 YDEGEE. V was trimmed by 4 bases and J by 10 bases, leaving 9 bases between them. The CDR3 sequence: CASSPRTEQFF. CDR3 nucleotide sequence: TGTGCCAGCAGCCCGAGGACCGAGCAGTTCTTC.

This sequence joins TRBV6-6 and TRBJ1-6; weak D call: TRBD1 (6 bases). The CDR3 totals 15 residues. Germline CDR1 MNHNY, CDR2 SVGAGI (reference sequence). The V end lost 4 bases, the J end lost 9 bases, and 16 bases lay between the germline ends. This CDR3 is CASSSSRDIASPLHF. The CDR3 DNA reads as TGTGCCAGCAGTTCCTCCCGGGACATTGCTTCACCCCTCCACTTT.

This CDR3 reads CASGLGQTYEQYF. For the CDR3, the DNA is TGTGCTAGTGGTTTGGGACAGACCTACGAGCAGTACTTC. V is TRBV12-5 and J is TRBJ2-7; possible D gene TRBD1, 5 bases. V was trimmed by 1 base and J by 2 bases, leaving 6 bases between them. CDR1 LGHNT and CDR2 FRNRAP come from the germline V gene. The CDR3 runs 13 residues.

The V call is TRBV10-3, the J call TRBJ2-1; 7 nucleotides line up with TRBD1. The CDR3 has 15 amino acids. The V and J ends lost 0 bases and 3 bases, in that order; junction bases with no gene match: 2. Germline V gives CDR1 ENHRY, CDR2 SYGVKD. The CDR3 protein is CAISESGDSYNEQFF. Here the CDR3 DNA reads TGTGCCATCAGTGAGTCCGGGGACAGCTACAATGAGCAGTTCTTC.

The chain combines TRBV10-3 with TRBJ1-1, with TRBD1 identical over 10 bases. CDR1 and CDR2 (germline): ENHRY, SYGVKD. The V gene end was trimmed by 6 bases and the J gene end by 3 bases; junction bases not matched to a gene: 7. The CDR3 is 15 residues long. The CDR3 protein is CAIRTDRGIYTEAFF. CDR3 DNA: TGTGCCATCAGAACGGACAGGGGGATTTACACTGAAGCTTTCTTT.

CDR3 amino acids: CASGPGSSNQPQHF. CDR3 nucleotides: TGCGCCAGCGGGCCGGGAAGTAGCAATCAGCCCCAGCATTTT. This rearrangement joins TRBV5-1 to TRBJ1-5, with no clear D. V lost 7 bases and J 0 bases, leaving 11 bases between the germline ends. The CDR3 is made up of 14 amino acids. Germline V gene lookup returns CDR1 SGHRS and CDR2 YFSETQ.

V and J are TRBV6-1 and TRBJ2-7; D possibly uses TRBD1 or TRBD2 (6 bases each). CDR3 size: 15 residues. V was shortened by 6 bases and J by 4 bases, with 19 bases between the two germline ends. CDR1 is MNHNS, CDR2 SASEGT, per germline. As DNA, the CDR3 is TGTGCCAGCAGATCTACCGGGGGACAAATGTACGAGCAGTACTTC. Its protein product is CASRSTGGQMYEQYF.

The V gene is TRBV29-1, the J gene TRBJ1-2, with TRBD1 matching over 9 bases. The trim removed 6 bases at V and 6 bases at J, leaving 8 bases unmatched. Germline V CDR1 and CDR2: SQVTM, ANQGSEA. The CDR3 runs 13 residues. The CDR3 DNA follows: TGCAGCGTCGGGACAGGGTACTCCAATGGCTACACCTTC. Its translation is CSVGTGYSNGYTF.

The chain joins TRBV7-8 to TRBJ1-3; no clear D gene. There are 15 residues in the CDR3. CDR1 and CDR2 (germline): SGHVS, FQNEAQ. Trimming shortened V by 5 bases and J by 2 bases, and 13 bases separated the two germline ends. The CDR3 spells CASSAQTRTGNTIYF. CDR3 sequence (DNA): TGTGCCAGCAGCGCCCAAACCCGAACTGGAAACACCATATATTTT.

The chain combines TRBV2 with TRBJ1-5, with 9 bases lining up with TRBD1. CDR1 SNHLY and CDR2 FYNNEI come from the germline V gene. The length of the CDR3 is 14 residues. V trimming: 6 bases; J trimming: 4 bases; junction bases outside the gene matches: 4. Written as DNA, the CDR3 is TGTGCCAGCAGGGACAGGGGAGGGAATCAGCCCCAGCATTTT. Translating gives CASRDRGGNQPQHF.

CDR3 sequence: CASRPPGQVYEQYF. CDR3 DNA: TGTGCCAGCAGACCCCCGGGACAGGTTTACGAGCAGTACTTC. The chain uses TRBV6-6 and TRBJ2-7, with 8 bases that match TRBD1. The V gene end was trimmed by 6 bases and the J gene end by 4 bases; junction bases not matched to a gene: 8. This CDR3 has 14 amino acids. Germline values: CDR1 MNHNY, CDR2 SVGAGI (reference sequence).

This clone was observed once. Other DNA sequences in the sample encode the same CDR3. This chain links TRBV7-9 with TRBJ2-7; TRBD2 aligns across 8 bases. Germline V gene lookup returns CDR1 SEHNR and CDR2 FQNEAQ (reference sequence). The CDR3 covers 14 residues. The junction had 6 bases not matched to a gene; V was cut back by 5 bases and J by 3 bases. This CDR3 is CASSPRTSSYEQYF. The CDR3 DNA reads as TGTGCCAGCAGCCCCAGGACTAGCAGCTACGAGCAGTACTTC.

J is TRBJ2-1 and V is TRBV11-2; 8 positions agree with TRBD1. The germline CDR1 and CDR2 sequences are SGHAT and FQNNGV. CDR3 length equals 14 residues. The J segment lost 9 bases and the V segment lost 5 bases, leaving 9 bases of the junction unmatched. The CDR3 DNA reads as TGTGCCAGCAGCCGGGTGCAGGGGGCGGGTGAGCAGTTCTTC. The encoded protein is CASSRVQGAGEQFF.

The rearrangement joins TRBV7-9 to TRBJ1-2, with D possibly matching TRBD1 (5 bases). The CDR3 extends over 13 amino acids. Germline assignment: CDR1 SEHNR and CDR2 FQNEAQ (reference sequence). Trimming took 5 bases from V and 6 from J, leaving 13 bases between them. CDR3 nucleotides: TGTGCCAGCAGCCCGGCCGGCAGGGATGGCTACACCTTC. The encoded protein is CASSPAGRDGYTF.

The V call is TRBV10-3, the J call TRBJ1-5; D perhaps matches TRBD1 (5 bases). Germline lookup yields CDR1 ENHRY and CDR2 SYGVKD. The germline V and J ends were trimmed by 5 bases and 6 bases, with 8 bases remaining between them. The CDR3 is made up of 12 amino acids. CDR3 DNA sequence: TGTGCCATCAGTCCGGGGGGTCAGCCCCAGCATTTT. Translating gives CAISPGGQPQHF.